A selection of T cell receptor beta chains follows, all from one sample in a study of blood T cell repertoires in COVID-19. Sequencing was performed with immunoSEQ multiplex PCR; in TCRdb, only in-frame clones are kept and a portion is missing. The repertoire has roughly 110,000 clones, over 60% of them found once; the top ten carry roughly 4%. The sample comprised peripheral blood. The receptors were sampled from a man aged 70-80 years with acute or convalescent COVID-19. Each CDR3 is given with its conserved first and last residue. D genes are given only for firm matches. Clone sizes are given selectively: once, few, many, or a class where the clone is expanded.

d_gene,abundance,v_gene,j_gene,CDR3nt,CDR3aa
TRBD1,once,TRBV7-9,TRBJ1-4,TGTGCCAGCAGCCCCCCCGGGGACAGGGCCCGTTATGAAAAACTGTTTTTT,CASSPPGDRARYEKLFF
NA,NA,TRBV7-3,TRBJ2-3,TGTGCCAGCAGCTTAAATAGCAGGGCTATCTCAGATACGCAGTATTTT,CASSLNSRAISDTQYF
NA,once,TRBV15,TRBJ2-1,TGTGCCACCAGCAGGGCCCTAAGCGAGAATGAGCAGTTCTTC,CATSRALSENEQFF
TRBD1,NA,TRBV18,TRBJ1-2,TGTGCCAGCACGACAGGGGAAGGCTATGGCTACACCTTC,CASTTGEGYGYTF
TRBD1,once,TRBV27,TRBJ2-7,TGTGCCAGCAGTCGATCCGGGACAGGAGTCTACGAGCAGTACTTC,CASSRSGTGVYEQYF
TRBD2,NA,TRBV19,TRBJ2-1,TGTGCCAGTAGTCCCACCCCGGGACTAGCGGGGGAGAATGAGCAGTTCTTC,CASSPTPGLAGENEQFF
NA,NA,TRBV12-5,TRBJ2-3,TGTGCTAGTGGTTTGTACTATACGCAGTATTTT,CASGLYYTQYF
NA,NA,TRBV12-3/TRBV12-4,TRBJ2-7,TGTGCCAGCAGTCGGGTGGCCTACGAGCAGTACTTC,CASSRVAYEQYF
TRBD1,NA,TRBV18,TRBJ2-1,TGTGCCAGCTCACCTAGACAGGGGGCTTATGAGCAGTTCTTC,CASSPRQGAYEQFF
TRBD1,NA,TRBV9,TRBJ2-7,TGTGCCAGCAGTGGCGTGGGGACAGGGGGCTCCTACGAGCAGTACTTC,CASSGVGTGGSYEQYF
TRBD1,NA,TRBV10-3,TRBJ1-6,TGTGCCATCAGTGAAGGACAGGAGAATTCACCCCTCCACTTT,CAISEGQENSPLHF
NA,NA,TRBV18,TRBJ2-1,TGTGCCAGCTCACCCGGGACTTCCTCCTACAATGAGCAGTTCTTC,CASSPGTSSYNEQFF
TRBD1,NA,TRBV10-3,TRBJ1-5,TGTGCCATCAGGGCCGACAGGGCGGGTCAGCCCCAGCATTTT,CAIRADRAGQPQHF
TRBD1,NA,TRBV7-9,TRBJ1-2,TGTGCCAGCAGCCGCGACAGGGTGGATGGCTACACCTTC,CASSRDRVDGYTF
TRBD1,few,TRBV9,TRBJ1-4,TGTGCCAGCAGCGTAGAAGGGACAGGGTTAAATGAAAAACTGTTTTTT,CASSVEGTGLNEKLFF
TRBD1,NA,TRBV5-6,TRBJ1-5,TGTGCCAGCAGCGCGGGACAGCCGCTCAATCAGCCCCAGCATTTT,CASSAGQPLNQPQHF
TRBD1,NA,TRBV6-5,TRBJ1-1,TGTGCCAGCATTGCGGGACAGGGGGCGGACACTGAAGCTTTCTTT,CASIAGQGADTEAFF
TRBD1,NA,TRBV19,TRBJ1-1,TGTGCCAGTAAGGGGGTCTACCGGGACAGGAACACTGAAGCTTTCTTT,CASKGVYRDRNTEAFF
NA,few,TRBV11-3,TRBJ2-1,TGTGCCAGCAGCTTTGACCAGGATGAGCAGTTCTTC,CASSFDQDEQFF
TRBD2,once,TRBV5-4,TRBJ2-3,TGTGCCAGCAGCCACCAATCACTAGCGGGGGACCGTACGCAGTATTTT,CASSHQSLAGDRTQYF
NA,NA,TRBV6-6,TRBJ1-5,TGTGCCAGCAGTTTCCCCCAGGGGAAGGATCAGCCCCAGCATTTT,CASSFPQGKDQPQHF
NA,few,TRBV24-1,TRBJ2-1,TGTGCCACCAGGGAGGGGAACAATGAGCAGTTCTTC,CATREGNNEQFF
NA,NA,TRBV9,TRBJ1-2,TGTGCCAGCAGCGGCCTAAAAGGGGTACTGGACGGCTACACCTTC,CASSGLKGVLDGYTF
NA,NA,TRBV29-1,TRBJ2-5,TGCAGCCCTAGGGACAACCAAGAGACCCAGTACTTC,CSPRDNQETQYF
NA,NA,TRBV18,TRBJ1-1,TGTGCCAGCTCATCTACTTCCGGGACAATGGCTTTCTTT,CASSSTSGTMAFF
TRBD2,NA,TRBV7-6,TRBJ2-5,TGTGCCAGCAGCCCTACTAGCGGGGGGGGAAAGGCCCAAGCGACCCAGTACTTC,CASSPTSGGGKAQATQYF
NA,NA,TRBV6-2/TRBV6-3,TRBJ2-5,TGTGCCAGCAGTTACTCTAGCCGAGAGACCCAGTACTTC,CASSYSSRETQYF
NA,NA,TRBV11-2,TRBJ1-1,TGTGCCAGCAGCGCCTACTACCAGGGAATCGAGACTGAAGCTTTCTTT,CASSAYYQGIETEAFF
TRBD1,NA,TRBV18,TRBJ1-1,TGTGCCAGCTCAGAACAGGGGTTGAACACTGAAGCTTTCTTT,CASSEQGLNTEAFF
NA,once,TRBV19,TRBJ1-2,TGTGCCAGTAGCCCCAGGGATTATGGCTACACCTTC,CASSPRDYGYTF
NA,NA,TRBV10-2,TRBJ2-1,TGCGCCAGCAGTCCGAGTCGGGGTTCTAGTGAGCAGTTCTTC,CASSPSRGSSEQFF
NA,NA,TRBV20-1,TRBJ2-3,TGCGGGTGTGGGGGGGATACGCAGTATTTT,CGCGGDTQYF
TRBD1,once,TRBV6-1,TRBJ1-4,TGTGCCAGCAGTGATAACCTCAGGGGGCCAGCTAATGAAAAACTGTTTTTT,CASSDNLRGPANEKLFF
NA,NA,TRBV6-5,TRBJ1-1,TGTGCCAGCCTCGTGGGGACTACTGAAGCTTTCTTT,CASLVGTTEAFF
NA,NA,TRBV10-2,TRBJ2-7,TGCGCCAGCAGCCACCCTCCCAGGGCGGGGGACAACGAGCAGTACTTC,CASSHPPRAGDNEQYF
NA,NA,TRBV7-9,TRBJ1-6,TGTGCCAGCAGCTTGGCGGGATCAGGAAATTCACCCCTCCACTTT,CASSLAGSGNSPLHF
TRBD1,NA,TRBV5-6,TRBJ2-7,TGTGCCAGCAGCATAGGTCAGGGGGCGAGCGAGCAGTACTTC,CASSIGQGASEQYF
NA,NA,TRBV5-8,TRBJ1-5,TGTGCCAGCAGCCCGTGGACACATAATCAGCCCCAGCATTTT,CASSPWTHNQPQHF
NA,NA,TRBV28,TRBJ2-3,TGTGCCAGCCTATCGACCGGGAGCACAGATACGCAGTATTTT,CASLSTGSTDTQYF
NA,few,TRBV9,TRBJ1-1,TGTGCCAGCAGCGTAGACGGCACTGAAGCTTTCTTT,CASSVDGTEAFF
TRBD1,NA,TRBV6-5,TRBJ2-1,TGTGCCAGCCTCTCCAACAGGGGTTCCTACAATGAGCAGTTCTTC,CASLSNRGSYNEQFF
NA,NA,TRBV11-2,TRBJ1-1,TGTGCCAGCAGCTTAGTCAGAAACACTGAAGCTTTCTTT,CASSLVRNTEAFF
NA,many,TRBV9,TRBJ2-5,TGTGCCAGCAGCTTTCTGGGACTTCCCTTGGAGACCCAGTACTTC,CASSFLGLPLETQYF
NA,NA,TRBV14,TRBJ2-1,TGTGCCAGCAGCCAAGGACAGCTTCTCTACAATGAGCAGTTCTTC,CASSQGQLLYNEQFF
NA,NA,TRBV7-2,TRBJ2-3,TGTGCCAGCAGCTTAGCCCCGGACTACCGGCATACGCAGTATTTT,CASSLAPDYRHTQYF
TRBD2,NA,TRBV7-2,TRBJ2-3,TGTGCCAGCAGCTTAAGGCTAGCGGGGCGGGGTCAGCATACGCAGTATTTT,CASSLRLAGRGQHTQYF
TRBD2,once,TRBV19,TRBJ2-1,TGTGCCAGTATATCGGGACTAGCGGGGGGTGACAATGAGCAGTTCTTC,CASISGLAGGDNEQFF
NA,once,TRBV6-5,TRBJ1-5,TGTGCCAGCCGCTCAGGGAGGGCCAATCAGCCCCAGCATTTT,CASRSGRANQPQHF
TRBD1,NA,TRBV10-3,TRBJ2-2,TGTGCCATCCAGGGACAGGGGGGCCCCGGGGAGCTGTTTTTT,CAIQGQGGPGELFF
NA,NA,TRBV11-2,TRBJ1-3,TGTGCCAGCAGCTTAGATCACAGCCTCTCTGGAAACACCATATATTTT,CASSLDHSLSGNTIYF
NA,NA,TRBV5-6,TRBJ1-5,TGTGCCAGCAGCATACAGGGATTCGGTCAGCCCCAGCATTTT,CASSIQGFGQPQHF
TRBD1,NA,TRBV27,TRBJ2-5,TGTGCCAGCAGAGGGGCAGGGGGTCTCCAAGAGACCCAGTACTTC,CASRGAGGLQETQYF
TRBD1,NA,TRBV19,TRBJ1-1,TGTGCCAGTAGTATTAGGGGCAGGGGGAGGACTGAAGCTTTCTTT,CASSIRGRGRTEAFF
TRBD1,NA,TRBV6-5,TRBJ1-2,TGTGCCAGCAGTAATCGACAGGGCGGGGATTATGGCTACACCTTC,CASSNRQGGDYGYTF
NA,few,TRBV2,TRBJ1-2,TGTGCCAGCACCAAAACTAGGCCACCAACTAACTATGGCTACACCTTC,CASTKTRPPTNYGYTF
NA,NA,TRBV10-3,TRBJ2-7,TGTGCCATCAGCGACAATAGGGAGCAGTACTTC,CAISDNREQYF
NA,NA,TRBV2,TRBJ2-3,TGTGCCAACCAGGGGGGCTTTAGCACAGATACGCAGTATTTT,CANQGGFSTDTQYF